This is a list of T cell receptor beta chains from one sample in a study of CD4 T cells in relation to SARS-CoV-2 and coronaviruses. The antigens of these receptors remain unknown. Here immunoSEQ multiplex PCR was the method, and the copy in TCRdb shows in-frame clones only, minus some. The table shows tens of thousands of clones, with 76% occurring only once. The specimen was CD4+ T cells from PBMCs, cultured in vitro. These receptor sequences come from a human donor in good health. CDR3s include the opening cysteine and the closing phenylalanine or tryptophan. The order of the fields is CDR3 length, J gene, V gene, D gene, clone size, CDR3 DNA, CDR3 protein. A D gene is named only where the DNA matches it firmly. Not all rows give a size; the values are once, few, many and, for expanded clones, a class.

>15|TRBJ2-7|TRBV18|TRBD2|-
TGTGCCAGCTCCGGGACTAGCGGCCACTCCTACGAGCAGTACTTC
CASSGTSGHSYEQYF
>16|TRBJ1-5|TRBV18|-|-
TGTGCCAGCTCACCAGGTTCTCGGTTGATGGATGGGCCCCAGCATTTT
CASSPGSRLMDGPQHF
>14|TRBJ2-5|TRBV10-2|-|-
TGCGCCAGTACGGATCCTACGGACGGGGAGACCCAGTACTTC
CASTDPTDGETQYF
>16|TRBJ2-7|TRBV7-6|-|-
TGTGCCAGCAGCCCAAGCCCTTTCTACGACTCCTACGAGCAGTACTTC
CASSPSPFYDSYEQYF
>17|TRBJ1-5|TRBV5-8|-|once
TGTGCCAGCAGCTTGTGGTCTGGTGCAGCAAGCAATCAGCCCCAGCATTTT
CASSLWSGAASNQPQHF
>12|TRBJ1-2|TRBV30|-|-
TGTGCCTGGAGCTCGACCGTGGGAGGCTACACCTTC
CAWSSTVGGYTF
>14|TRBJ2-1|TRBV6-4|-|-
TGTGCCAGCAGTGGAAACCAGGGGTCGGAGGAGCAGTTCTTC
CASSGNQGSEEQFF
>13|TRBJ2-7|TRBV11-1|-|-
TGTGCCAGCAGTTCGGGTCTGTCTAGGGAGCAGTACTTC
CASSSGLSREQYF
>17|TRBJ2-1|TRBV6-2/TRBV6-3|TRBD2|-
TGTGCCAGCAGTTTAGGGAAGCGGGGCGGAACCTACAATGAGCAGTTCTTC
CASSLGKRGGTYNEQFF
>17|TRBJ2-5|TRBV9|TRBD2|-
TGTGCCAGCAGCGGTTTAGGTAGCGGGAGATACCAAGAGACCCAGTACTTC
CASSGLGSGRYQETQYF
>14|TRBJ2-1|TRBV2|-|-
TGTGCCAGCGTTGACGGAGACTCCTACAATGAGCAGTTCTTC
CASVDGDSYNEQFF
>13|TRBJ2-5|TRBV3-1/TRBV3-2|-|-
TGTGCCAGCAGACTTACAGGGAAAGAGACCCAGTACTTC
CASRLTGKETQYF
>12|TRBJ1-1|TRBV5-1|-|-
TGCGCCAGCAGCTTGTCGATAGGAGAAGCTTTCTTT
CASSLSIGEAFF
>12|TRBJ1-5|TRBV24-1|-|-
TGTGCCACCAGTGATGAGAATCAGCCCCAGCATTTT
CATSDENQPQHF
>15|TRBJ2-7|TRBV6-5|TRBD2|-
TGTGCCACCCAGGCTAGCGGGTTAGGGGGCTACGAGCAGTACTTC
CATQASGLGGYEQYF
>12|TRBJ2-5|TRBV2|-|-
TGTGCCAGCAGACTCTTTCGAGAGACCCAGTACTTC
CASRLFRETQYF
>16|TRBJ2-1|TRBV11-2|-|-
TGTGCCAGCAGCTTAGAGTGGGCCCGCTCCTACAATGAGCAGTTCTTC
CASSLEWARSYNEQFF
>16|TRBJ2-1|TRBV10-2|TRBD2|-
TGCGCCAGCTGCGGAGGCAGCGGGACGTCCTACAATGAGCAGTTCTTC
CASCGGSGTSYNEQFF
>14|TRBJ2-2|TRBV5-1|-|few
TGCGCCAGCAGCTTGGGGGAGAACACCGGGGAGCTGTTTTTT
CASSLGENTGELFF
>15|TRBJ1-1|TRBV6-6|-|few
TGTGCCAGCAAAACAGGGCGGGGGGGGAACACTGAAGCTTTCTTT
CASKTGRGGNTEAFF
>13|TRBJ1-3|TRBV7-9|-|few
TGTGCCACGGCGGCAGTCTCTGGAAACACCATATATTTT
CATAAVSGNTIYF
>14|TRBJ2-7|TRBV7-8|TRBD1|-
TGTGCCAGCAGCTCTCTCGGACAGGGCTACGAGCAGTACTTC
CASSSLGQGYEQYF
>16|TRBJ1-5|TRBV19|-|-
TGTGCCAGTAGTATTCTCGGGGGTTTTAACAATCAGCCCCAGCATTTT
CASSILGGFNNQPQHF
>12|TRBJ2-5|TRBV29-1|-|few
TGCAGCGTTGGGACTTACCAAGAGACCCAGTACTTC
CSVGTYQETQYF
>15|TRBJ2-1|TRBV7-2|-|-
TGTGCCAGCAGCCGGGCGGGAAGGGTATACAATGAGCAGTTCTTC
CASSRAGRVYNEQFF
>16|TRBJ2-3|TRBV4-1|TRBD1|-
TGCGCCAGCAGCCAAGATGTGGGACAGGGTGCAGATACGCAGTATTTT
CASSQDVGQGADTQYF
>16|TRBJ1-4|TRBV5-1|-|-
TGCGCCAGCAGCTACGGTGGGGCTGTAACTAATGAAAAACTGTTTTTT
CASSYGGAVTNEKLFF
>15|TRBJ2-6|TRBV3-1/TRBV3-2|-|-
TGTGCCAGCAGCCAGGGGGACTCTGGGGCCAACGTCCTGACTTTC
CASSQGDSGANVLTF
>15|TRBJ2-3|TRBV5-1|-|-
TGCGCCAGCAGCTTGGACGGAGTGGGCACAGATACGCAGTATTTT
CASSLDGVGTDTQYF
>12|TRBJ1-6|TRBV6-4|-|once
TGTGCCAGCAGAGGGCCCGGTTCACCCCTCCACTTT
CASRGPGSPLHF
>15|TRBJ1-5|TRBV3-1/TRBV3-2|TRBD1|-
TGTGCCAGCAGCCAAGGAACAGGGGGTAATCAGCCCCAGCATTTT
CASSQGTGGNQPQHF
>13|TRBJ1-1|TRBV28|TRBD1|few
TGTGCCAGCAGGGGACAGGGGTCAAGGGAAGCTTTCTTT
CASRGQGSREAFF
>13|TRBJ2-1|TRBV12-3/TRBV12-4|TRBD2|-
TGTGCCAGCAGTCAAGGACTAGACGGCGAGCAGTTCTTC
CASSQGLDGEQFF
>18|TRBJ2-1|TRBV11-2|TRBD2|-
TGTGCCAGCAGCTTAGGTGCTAGCGGGAGGAGCTCCTACAATGAGCAGTTCTTC
CASSLGASGRSSYNEQFF
>15|TRBJ1-6|TRBV30|-|few
TGTGCCTGGGACACAGGGAGCTCCTATAATTCACCCCTCCACTTT
CAWDTGSSYNSPLHF
>14|TRBJ2-5|TRBV18|-|-
TGTGCCAGCTCACCGGGGACGGTTCAAGAGACCCAGTACTTC
CASSPGTVQETQYF
>16|TRBJ1-4|TRBV5-4|-|-
TGTGCCAGCAGCTATTCCGGGACACTGACTAATGAAAAACTGTTTTTT
CASSYSGTLTNEKLFF
>15|TRBJ2-7|TRBV6-6|-|-
TGTGCCAGCAGTTACTCGGGGGCTAGCGGCTACGAGCAGTACTTC
CASSYSGASGYEQYF
>15|TRBJ2-3|TRBV24-1|-|few
TGTGCCACCAGTGATATGAGTAGCGGACTAGATACGCAGTATTTT
CATSDMSSGLDTQYF
>15|TRBJ2-3|TRBV21-1|-|-
TGTGCCAGCAGCAAAGAGACGGGACGCACAGATACGCAGTATTTT
CASSKETGRTDTQYF
>13|TRBJ1-6|TRBV7-2|TRBD1|-
TGTGCCAGCAGCTTACAGGGGGGCTCACCCCTCCACTTT
CASSLQGGSPLHF
>12|TRBJ2-7|TRBV5-6|TRBD1|-
TGTGCCAGCAGCTTGAGCAGGGGGTGGGAGTACTTC
CASSLSRGWEYF
>14|TRBJ2-3|TRBV18|-|-
TGTGCCAGCTCACCACCGGGAAGCCGTGATACGCAGTATTTT
CASSPPGSRDTQYF
>16|TRBJ2-5|TRBV24-1|-|-
TGTGCCACCAGTGATCCCCGGGACGGGTATGACGAGACCCAGTACTTC
CATSDPRDGYDETQYF
>14|TRBJ2-5|TRBV5-1|-|-
TGCGCCAGCAGCTTGGCAAGTACTCAAGAGACCCAGTACTTC
CASSLASTQETQYF
>14|TRBJ2-1|TRBV7-3|-|-
TGTGCCAGCGGAGGGGGGGGCAGCCACAATGAGCAGTTCTTC
CASGGGGSHNEQFF
>13|TRBJ2-4|TRBV12-3/TRBV12-4|TRBD2|-
TGTGCCAGCAGTTTCGGGGGGAAAAACATTCAGTACTTC
CASSFGGKNIQYF
>14|TRBJ2-2|TRBV5-1|-|few
TGCGCCAGCAGCTTGGACAGGAACACCGGGGAGCTGTTTTTT
CASSLDRNTGELFF